Presented here are 20 T cell receptor beta chains from one specimen sequenced in a study of blood T cells in healthy people across ages. A second roughly 6 to 11 cycle PCR used barcoded and J-beta primers. TCRdb reprocessed the 5' RACE reads with MiXCR, giving one entry per CDR3 protein. This table has 780,000 or so distinct CDR3 sequences, roughly 50% appearing once. What was sequenced was blood. Receptors were obtained from a man aged 80 or over in good health.

The rearrangement links TRBV9 to TRBJ1-3, with 10 bases that match TRBD1. After removal of 4 bases from V and 0 bases from J, the junction contained 4 bases not matched to a gene. The CDR3 contains 16 residues. CDR1 and CDR2 (germline): SGDLS, YYNGEE. The CDR3, as DNA: TGTGCCAGCAGCCAGGGACAGGGGTTCTCTGGAAACACCATATATTTT. Translating it yields CASSQGQGFSGNTIYF. The full variable domain, its missing parts supplied by reference TRBV9 and TRBJ1-3, is DSGVTQTPKHLITATGQRVTLRCSPRSGDLSVYWYQQSLDQGLQFLIQYYNGEERAKGNILERFSAQQFPDLHSELNLSSLELGDSALYFCASSQGQGFSGNTIYFGEGSWLTVV.

The J gene is TRBJ2-7, the V gene TRBV10-3; 10 bases are a match to TRBD2. The CDR3 consists of 14 residues. CDR1 is ENHRY and CDR2 is SYGVKD in the germline V gene. V dropped 7 bases and J dropped 6; count of bases not matched to a gene: 9. The CDR3 sequence: CAIKLAGDLTEQYF. The DNA of the CDR3 is TGTGCCATCAAGCTAGCGGGAGACCTCACCGAGCAGTACTTC.

The chain employs TRBV6-1 and TRBJ1-5, with TRBD1 identical over 12 bases. V was pared by 5 bases and J by 5 bases, with 4 bases of the junction left unmatched. This CDR3 contains 15 residues. Germline CDR1 is MNHNS and CDR2 is SASEGT. CDR3 in amino acids: CASSSGTGGDQPQHF. The CDR3 bases are TGTGCCAGCAGTTCCGGGACAGGGGGCGATCAGCCCCAGCATTTT.

V and J are TRBV20-1 and TRBJ2-7, with 9 bases aligning to TRBD2. The junction had 6 bases not matched to a gene; V was cut back by 3 bases and J by 0 bases. The germline CDR1 and CDR2 sequences are DFQATT and SNEGSKA (reference sequence). The CDR3 totals 15 residues. The CDR3 reads CSAREAGGLSYEQYF. CDR3 DNA sequence: TGCAGTGCTAGGGAAGCGGGAGGCCTCTCCTACGAGCAGTACTTC.

This chain uses TRBV6-6 with TRBJ1-2, with TRBD1 matching over 7 bases. This CDR3 comprises 13 residues. Germline V gene sequence: CDR1 MNHNY, CDR2 SVGAGI (reference sequence). V gave up 6 bases and J gave up 7 bases; unmatched junction bases: 8. The CDR3 DNA sequence: TGTGCCAGCAGCGCGACAGGGTTTGGTGGCTACACCTTC. It translates to CASSATGFGGYTF.

V usage is TRBV3-1 and J usage is TRBJ2-4; TRBD1 aligns across 8 bases. TRBJ2-5 explains the end of the DNA better; the J call may be wrong. Germline V gene lookup returns CDR1 LGHDT and CDR2 YNNKEL (reference sequence). The CDR3 contains 16 residues. CDR3 bases: TGTGCCAGCAGCCGGGCTTTGGCAGGGGGCGGAGAGACCCAGTACTTC. Its protein is CASSRALAGGGETQYF.

This clonotype was picked up a small number of times. This chain uses TRBV10-3 with TRBJ2-1; TRBD2 agrees at 9 bases. Germline lookup yields CDR1 ENHRY and CDR2 SYGVKD. The CDR3 is 15 residues long. V lost 7 bases and J lost 2; bases outside the gene matches: 6. In nucleotides, the CDR3 is TGTGCCATCATGGATAGCGGGGGACCCTACAATGAGCAGTTCTTC. Protein sequence: CAIMDSGGPYNEQFF.

The chain is built from TRBV20-1 and TRBJ2-5, with TRBD2 matching 8 bases. The J call is uncertain, as TRBJ2-7 better fits the DNA end. This CDR3 region has 11 residues. Germline V gene lookup returns CDR1 DFQATT and CDR2 SNEGSKA (reference sequence). DNA of the CDR3: TGCAGTGCTATAGCGGGGACCGAGCAGTACTTC. Translation: CSAIAGTEQYF.

CDR3 bases: TGTGCCACCGAGGACTACTCCTACGAGCAGTACTTC. This sequence encodes CATEDYSYEQYF. The chain combines TRBV24-1 with TRBJ2-7; D might be TRBD2 (6 bases). The CDR3 runs to 12 residues. CDR1 is KGHDR, CDR2 SFDVKD, per germline. V lost 9 bases to trimming and J lost 0 bases, with 8 bases between them.

This clonotype was seen a few times. A much larger clone lies a single base off, so this may be a read error. The rearrangement joins TRBV3-1 to TRBJ2-7; possible D gene TRBD2, 6 bases. V was pared by 1 base and J by 7 bases, with 17 bases between. Germline V gives CDR1 LGHDT, CDR2 YNNKEL (reference sequence). The CDR3 sequence is 15 residues long. As DNA, the CDR3 is TGTGCCAGCAGCCAAGTAACTAGCCTGGCCAATGAGCAGTACTTC. Protein sequence: CASSQVTSLANEQYF.

J is TRBJ2-4 and V is TRBV24-1; D might be TRBD1 (7 bases). CDR1 and CDR2 from the germline V gene are KGHDR and SFDVKD. Trimming stripped 4 bases from V and 3 bases from J, with 12 bases between. The CDR3 loop spans 15 amino acids. As DNA, the CDR3 is TGTGCCACCAGTGACCCTCAGGGGGGCAAAAACATTCAGTACTTC. It specifies CATSDPQGGKNIQYF.

The rearrangement joins TRBV29-1 to TRBJ2-2; D not resolved. Trimming cost V 8 bases and J 6 bases, with 16 bases left between them. CDR1 SQVTM and CDR2 ANQGSEA come from the germline V gene. The CDR3 runs 13 residues. CDR3 coding DNA: TGCAGCTCTAAAGTGGGGTCTTCCGGGGAGCTGTTTTTT. The encoded protein is CSSKVGSSGELFF.

J is TRBJ2-3 and V is TRBV6-6; TRBD2 matches at 10 bases. The length of the CDR3 is 15 residues. J lost 3 bases, V lost 6 bases, and 6 bases had no gene match. CDR1 is MNHNY and CDR2 is SVGAGI in the germline V gene (reference sequence). CDR3 nucleotide sequence: TGTGCCAGCAGCCTACTAGCGGGAAAGACAGATACGCAGTATTTT. Residues: CASSLLAGKTDTQYF.

This rearrangement joins TRBV6-2 or TRBV6-3 to TRBJ1-2; no clear D. V gave up 0 bases and J gave up 2 bases, with 1 base separating them. Germline V gives CDR1 MNHEY, CDR2 SVGEGT. The CDR3 has 12 residues. The CDR3 DNA reads TGTGCCAGCAGTTACTCGAACTATGGCTACACCTTC. This sequence encodes CASSYSNYGYTF.

In regard to this clonotype: Possible read error: a much larger clone is one base away. The rearrangement uses TRBV24-1 and TRBJ2-4; 10 nucleotides match TRBD2. The CDR3 loop spans 16 amino acids. From germline, CDR1 is KGHDR and CDR2 SFDVKD. V shed 3 bases and J 13 bases; nucleotides not matched to a gene: 14. In nucleotides, the CDR3 is TGTGCCACCAGTGATCCCGGGACTAGCGAATACAATGAGCAGTACTTC. This encodes CATSDPGTSEYNEQYF.

The chain joins TRBV7-2 to TRBJ2-7; D is possibly TRBD1 (6 bases). Trimming shortened V by 6 bases and J by 2 bases, and 14 bases separated the two germline ends. CDR1 and CDR2 from the germline V gene are SGHTA and FQGNSA. The CDR3 sequence is 14 residues long. The CDR3 nucleotides read TGTGCCAGCAGGAAGACAGGTGCCACCTACGAGCAGTACTTC. Translating gives CASRKTGATYEQYF.

The genes are TRBV29-1 and TRBJ1-2; 8 positions match TRBD1. The CDR3 is made up of 11 amino acids. With 4 bases clipped from V and 13 bases from J, the junction kept 8 bases outside the gene matches. Germline-derived CDR1 and CDR2 are SQVTM and ANQGSEA. Here the CDR3 DNA reads TGCAGCGTTGCGGGGGGACAGGTTGGCACCTTC. It encodes CSVAGGQVGTF.

CDR3 in DNA: TGTGCCAGCAAGTTTGGTGAGACCCAGTACTTC. Amino acids: CASKFGETQYF. The chain uses TRBV6-2 or TRBV6-3 and TRBJ2-5; no clear D gene. The germline CDR1 and CDR2 sequences are MNHEY and SVGEGT. V was shortened by 7 bases and J by 5 bases, with 8 bases between the two germline ends. The length of the CDR3 is 11 residues.

The chain combines TRBV28 with TRBJ2-5; D gene uncertain. TRBJ2-7 matches the DNA end more closely, so the J call is doubtful. The germline V gene has CDR1 MDHEN and CDR2 SYDVKM. There are 13 residues in the CDR3. The CDR3 coding sequence is TGTGCCAGCAGGCCGCCCTTTCGATACGAGCAGTACTTC. The encoded protein is CASRPPFRYEQYF.

This clonotype was recorded a few times. This sequence joins TRBV20-1 and TRBJ2-5, with D possibly matching TRBD1 (6 bases). The CDR3 sequence is 14 residues long. V lost 3 bases and J lost 1, with 12 bases in between. Germline V gene data show CDR1 as DFQATT and CDR2 as SNEGSKA (reference sequence). The CDR3 bases are TGCAGTGCTAGCTTCCCGGACAGCCAAGAGACCCAGTACTTC. Protein product: CSASFPDSQETQYF.